These 32 T cell receptor beta chains originate from one sample sequenced in a study of OX40 agonist ivuxolimab in advanced cancers. The library came from the immunoSEQ multiplex PCR assay. TCRdb re-hosts the immuneACCESS table, in-frame sequences only. Its copies lack some clones; in the studies checked, an unresolved V gene accounts for under half of them, and the cause for the rest is not known. The sample table lists more than 55,000 clones, approximately 88% of them with a count of one. The ten most abundant clones make up approximately 4.7% of the sample. Here the sequenced sample was CD4+ or CD8+ T cells sorted from blood, taken in a trial of the OX40 agonist ivuxolimab. Receptors originate from an adult with an advanced solid tumor such as melanoma, head and neck, liver or kidney cancer.

CDR3 region: CASSLGDVSYEQYF. The CDR3 DNA reads as TGCGCCAGCAGCTTGGGGGACGTCTCCTACGAGCAGTACTTC. V and J are TRBV5-1 and TRBJ2-7, with D possibly called TRBD1 or TRBD2 (5 bases each). The CDR3 totals 14 residues. The ends were cut back, 0 bases at V and 0 bases at J, with 7 bases in the middle. CDR1 is SGHRS and CDR2 is YFSETQ in the germline V gene.

V gene TRBV5-4 combines with J gene TRBJ1-1; D gene unclear. The germline V gene has CDR1 SGHNT and CDR2 YYREEE (reference sequence). Deletions cut 2 bases from V and 1 base from J, with 6 bases between. The CDR3 runs to 13 residues. CDR3 nucleotides: TGTGCCAGCAGCTTAACGGAGAACACTGAAGCTTTCTTT. Encoded protein: CASSLTENTEAFF.

This sequence joins TRBV6-5 and TRBJ1-3; D call uncertain. Germline CDR1 MNHEY, CDR2 SVGAGI. V was pared by 11 bases and J by 2 bases, with 19 bases between. The CDR3 runs to 15 residues. The CDR3 here is CASKADLNPGNTIYF. The CDR3 bases are TGTGCCTCGAAGGCGGACCTGAACCCTGGAAACACCATATATTTT.

This chain connects TRBV15 to TRBJ2-5, with TRBD2 as a possible D gene (6 bases). Looked up from germline, CDR1 is LNHNV and CDR2 is YYDKDF (reference sequence). Trimming stripped 0 bases from V and 5 bases from J, with 31 bases between. The CDR3 runs 21 residues. The CDR3 sequence is CATSRDEEEGLSRDEEETQYF. Written as DNA, the CDR3 is TGTGCCACCAGCAGAGATGAGGAGGAGGGTCTATCGCGGGATGAGGAGGAGACCCAGTACTTC.

The chain employs TRBV6-5 and TRBJ1-1, with unresolved D. Germline V CDR1 and CDR2: MNHEY, SVGAGI. CDR3 length equals 13 residues. V gave up 5 bases and J gave up 5 bases, with 12 bases separating them. The DNA for the CDR3 is TGTGCCAGCAGTCCAGACCAATGGACTGAAGCTTTCTTT. It codes for CASSPDQWTEAFF.

CDR3 nucleotide sequence: TGTGCCAGCAGCCCCCGACTAGCGGGAGGAGGGGGGGAGGCCCAGTACTTC. It codes for CASSPRLAGGGGEAQYF. This chain links TRBV7-2 with TRBJ2-5; 13 bases fit TRBD2. Germline loops: CDR1 SGHTA, CDR2 FQGNSA. The CDR3 runs to 17 residues. Trimming removed 5 bases from V and 9 bases from J; junction bases left unmatched: 15.

V usage is TRBV11-1 and J usage is TRBJ2-1, with D possibly TRBD1 on 6 matching bases. Trimming removed 5 bases at V and 9 bases at J, with 20 bases between. Germline V gene lookup returns CDR1 SGHAT and CDR2 FQDESV (reference sequence). This CDR3 contains 15 residues. For the CDR3, the DNA is TGTGCCAGCAGCCAACAGGGACCTCCAGAGGGTGAGCAGTTCTTC. The encoded protein is CASSQQGPPEGEQFF. The full variable domain, completed using reference TRBV11-1 and TRBJ2-1, is EAEVAQSPRYKITEKSQAVAFWCDPISGHATLYWYRQILGQGPELLVQFQDESVVDDSQLPKDRFSAERLKGVDSTLKIQPAELGDSAMYLCASSQQGPPEGEQFFGPGTRLTVL.

The chain couples TRBV14 to TRBJ1-5; D is uncertain. Germline CDR1 is SGHDN and CDR2 is FVKESK. CDR3 length equals 18 residues. V lost 5 bases to trimming and J lost 0 bases, with 20 bases between them. Written as DNA, the CDR3 is TGTGCCAGCAGCTCTGGATTAGGTTCCGCCTATAGCAATCAGCCCCAGCATTTT. This gives the protein CASSSGLGSAYSNQPQHF.

The rearrangement uses TRBV6-5 and TRBJ2-1; D is possibly TRBD1 (6 bases). Trimming left V 11 bases short and J 3 bases short, with 8 bases between. Germline assignment: CDR1 MNHEY and CDR2 SVGAGI. The CDR3 has 11 residues. The CDR3 is CAGGDYNEQFF. Here the CDR3 DNA reads TGTGCCGGGGGCGACTACAATGAGCAGTTCTTC.

The gene calls are TRBV2 and TRBJ1-4; perhaps TRBD1 as D (6 bases). CDR1 is SNHLY and CDR2 is FYNNEI in the germline V gene. The CDR3 runs to 14 residues. Between the trimmed V and J ends, which lost 2 bases and 8 bases, there was a span of 12 bases. The CDR3 reads CASSENRDGEKLFF. In DNA form, the CDR3 reads TGTGCCAGCAGTGAAAACAGGGATGGAGAAAAACTGTTTTTT. Full variable domain (outside the CDR3, taken from reference TRBV2 and TRBJ1-4): EPEVTQTPSHQVTQMGQEVILRCVPISNHLYFYWYRQILGQKVEFLVSFYNNEISEKSEIFDDQFSVERPDGSNFTLKIRSTKLEDSAMYFCASSENRDGEKLFFGSGTQLSVL.

V is TRBV6-5 and J is TRBJ2-3, with D possibly TRBD2 on 5 matching bases. Looked up from germline, CDR1 is MNHEY and CDR2 is SVGAGI. The CDR3 totals 13 residues. Trimming removed 7 bases from V and 1 base from J, with 9 bases in between. The DNA for the CDR3 is TGTGCCAGCAAGGACGGGGGCACAGATACGCAGTATTTT. Amino acids: CASKDGGTDTQYF.

The chain couples TRBV5-1 to TRBJ2-2, with 8 bases identical to TRBD1. This CDR3 has 17 amino acids. Losses at the gene ends were 4 bases for V and 9 bases for J; bases not matched to a gene: 17. Germline V gene sequence: CDR1 SGHRS, CDR2 YFSETQ. CDR3 region: CASSLREIRGLGWELFF. In nucleotides, the CDR3 is TGCGCCAGCAGCCTCAGGGAGATCAGGGGGCTCGGTTGGGAGCTGTTTTTT.

The chain employs TRBV19 and TRBJ1-1; possible D gene TRBD1, 5 bases. Trimming took off 9 bases at V and 0 bases at J, with 11 bases between the two ends. CDR3 length equals 13 residues. Germline CDR1 is LNHDA and CDR2 is SQIVND (reference sequence). The CDR3 spells CARRDRMNTEAFF. The CDR3 DNA reads as TGTGCCAGGCGGGACCGAATGAACACTGAAGCTTTCTTT.

The chain employs TRBV19 and TRBJ1-2; no definite D call. The length of the CDR3 is 15 residues. The ends were cut back, 10 bases at V and 1 base at J, with 19 bases in the middle. Germline V gene data show CDR1 as LNHDA and CDR2 as SQIVND (reference sequence). CDR3 DNA sequence: TGTGCCACCACTCTACACACAGACCTTAACTATGGCTACACCTTC. Translated: CATTLHTDLNYGYTF.

The chain links TRBV18 to TRBJ1-6; D is unclear. V gave up 4 bases and J gave up 7 bases, with 8 bases separating them. Germline values: CDR1 KGHSH, CDR2 LQKENI. The CDR3 sequence is 13 residues long. DNA for the CDR3: TGTGCCAGCTCACAACTGGAGAATTCACCCCTCCACTTT. The encoded protein is CASSQLENSPLHF.

The V call is TRBV19, the J call TRBJ2-1; the D gene is possibly TRBD1 (6 bases). V dropped 1 base and J dropped 15 bases, with 16 bases sitting between them. CDR3 length equals 13 residues. The germline gives CDR1 LNHDA, CDR2 SQIVND (reference sequence). As DNA, the CDR3 is TGTGCCAGTAGTATAGTAACGGGACAATCGACGTTCTTC. Its protein is CASSIVTGQSTFF. Complete variable domain (other parts from reference TRBV19 and TRBJ2-1): DGGITQSPKYLFRKEGQNVTLSCEQNLNHDAMYWYRQDPGQGLRLIYYSQIVNDFQKGDIAEGYSVSREKKESFPLTVTSAQKNPTAFYLCASSIVTGQSTFFGPGTRLTVL.

V gene TRBV7-8 combines with J gene TRBJ1-2, with a weak D call TRBD1 (5 bases). Germline V gives CDR1 SGHVS, CDR2 FQNEAQ. V gave up 8 bases and J gave up 6 bases, with 16 bases separating them. This CDR3 comprises 13 residues. The CDR3 is CASHRVRGDGYTF. The CDR3 bases are TGTGCCAGCCACCGGGTTCGAGGGGATGGCTACACCTTC.

CDR3 in DNA: TGTGCCACCAGCAGAGATTTGGGGCCAGGGGGCACAGATACGCAGTATTTT. Translated: CATSRDLGPGGTDTQYF. The chain employs TRBV15 and TRBJ2-3; D is perhaps TRBD1 (6 bases). Germline assignment: CDR1 LNHNV and CDR2 YYDKDF (reference sequence). This CDR3 is built from 17 residues. V gave up 0 bases and J gave up 1 base, with 14 bases separating them.

This clone was seen only once. This chain connects TRBV14 to TRBJ2-1; the match to TRBD2 covers 13 bases. V trimming: 4 bases; J trimming: 0 bases; junction bases outside the gene matches: 6. The germline V gene encodes CDR1 SGHDN and CDR2 FVKESK. The length of the CDR3 is 18 residues. The CDR3 here is CASSPGLAGKRSYNEQFF. CDR3 in DNA: TGTGCCAGCAGCCCGGGACTAGCGGGAAAACGCTCCTACAATGAGCAGTTCTTC. The whole variable domain, filled in from reference TRBV14 and TRBJ2-1, reads EAGVTQFPSHSVIEKGQTVTLRCDPISGHDNLYWYRRVMGKEIKFLLHFVKESKQDESGMPNNRFLAERTGGTYSTLKVQPAELEDSGVYFCASSPGLAGKRSYNEQFFGPGTRLTVL.

V and J are TRBV6-6 and TRBJ1-6; D not resolved. CDR1 MNHNY and CDR2 SVGAGI come from the germline V gene (reference sequence). This CDR3 has 13 amino acids. The ends were cut back, 6 bases at V and 12 bases at J, with 15 bases in the middle. In DNA form, the CDR3 reads TGTGCCAGCAGGAGGACGTATGTAAAACCCCTCCACTTT. It specifies CASRRTYVKPLHF.

The gene calls are TRBV19 and TRBJ1-1; 7 nucleotides agree with TRBD1. The CDR3 is 14 residues long. Trimming took 3 bases from V and 3 from J; bases not matched to a gene: 4. Germline assignment: CDR1 LNHDA and CDR2 SQIVND (reference sequence). DNA of the CDR3: TGTGCCAGTAGTATGTGGACAGGCTACACTGAAGCTTTCTTT. It translates to CASSMWTGYTEAFF.

For this clone: The sample holds other DNA sequences that translate to the same CDR3. The genes are TRBV7-2 and TRBJ2-7, with D uncertain. V lost 5 bases, J lost 2 bases, and 4 bases lay in between. Germline V gene lookup returns CDR1 SGHTA and CDR2 FQGNSA. This CDR3 spans 11 amino acids. CDR3 in amino acids: CASSPAYEQYF. The CDR3 DNA sequence: TGTGCCAGCAGCCCCGCCTACGAGCAGTACTTC.

V gene TRBV7-2 combines with J gene TRBJ1-3; D remains ambiguous. Between the trimmed V and J ends, which lost 5 bases and 8 bases, there was a span of 10 bases. Germline loops: CDR1 SGHTA, CDR2 FQGNSA. The CDR3 contains 12 residues. DNA of the CDR3: TGTGCCAGCAGCCCTACGTCGGACACCATATATTTT. Translating gives CASSPTSDTIYF.

V usage is TRBV19 and J usage is TRBJ1-5, with 8 positions matching TRBD1. The length of the CDR3 is 15 residues. Looked up from germline, CDR1 is LNHDA and CDR2 is SQIVND (reference sequence). The junction had 9 bases not matched to a gene; V was cut back by 7 bases and J by 4 bases. The CDR3 DNA is TGTGCCAGTACCGACTCGACAGGGGCAAATCAGCCCCAGCATTTT. Encoded protein: CASTDSTGANQPQHF.

This clone has a single count. The rearrangement uses TRBV6-1 and TRBJ2-6; D is unresolved. V shed 4 bases and J shed 1 base, with 5 bases lying between them. Germline-derived CDR1 and CDR2 are MNHNS and SASEGT. The CDR3 is 14 residues long. Written as DNA, the CDR3 is TGTGCCAGCAGTGTATTATCTGGGGCCAACGTCCTGACTTTC. It yields the protein CASSVLSGANVLTF.

This chain joins TRBV5-6 and TRBJ1-1; D is perhaps TRBD1 (6 bases). The CDR3 totals 15 residues. Trimming left V 0 bases short and J 4 bases short, with 13 bases between. Per germline, CDR1 SGHDT and CDR2 YYEEEE. For the CDR3, the DNA is TGTGCCAGCAGCTTGGTAGCAGGGGACTTCACTGAAGCTTTCTTT. Protein sequence: CASSLVAGDFTEAFF.

The V call is TRBV25-1, the J call TRBJ2-1; D might be TRBD2 (6 bases). V was pared by 1 base and J by 7 bases, with 14 bases between. Germline V CDR1 and CDR2: MGHDK, SYGVNS. The CDR3 spans 15 residues. CDR3 residues: CASSELGDSSNEQFF. Written as DNA, the CDR3 is TGTGCCAGCAGTGAATTGGGGGACTCTTCTAATGAGCAGTTCTTC.

This chain uses TRBV5-1 with TRBJ2-3; 7 nucleotides line up with TRBD1. The CDR3 has 17 amino acids. Germline CDR1 and CDR2: SGHRS and YFSETQ. V gave up 4 bases and J gave up 1 base; unmatched junction bases: 12. CDR3 nucleotide sequence: TGCGCCAGCAGCCCAGACGCGGACAGGATCGGCACAGATACGCAGTATTTT. This gives the protein CASSPDADRIGTDTQYF.

This chain links TRBV7-2 with TRBJ1-1; no firm D call. Trimming stripped 5 bases from V and 1 base from J, with 11 bases between. Germline V CDR1 and CDR2: SGHTA, FQGNSA. The CDR3 loop spans 14 amino acids. CDR3 in DNA: TGTGCCAGCAGCCCCGTTGAGCGGAACACTGAAGCTTTCTTT. It codes for CASSPVERNTEAFF. Combining the CDR3 with reference TRBV7-2 and TRBJ1-1 gives the whole variable domain GAGVSQSPSNKVTEKGKDVELRCDPISGHTALYWYRQSLGQGLEFLIYFQGNSAPDKSGLPSDRFSAERTGGSVSTLTIQRTQQEDSAVYLCASSPVERNTEAFFGQGTRLTVV.

This chain connects TRBV18 to TRBJ1-5, with TRBD1 as a possible D gene (6 bases). The V gene lost 6 bases and the J gene lost 4 bases, with 10 bases spanning the gap. The CDR3 has 13 residues. Germline V gives CDR1 KGHSH, CDR2 LQKENI. The CDR3 coding sequence is TGTGCCAGCTCGGGGGGCCAAAATCAGCCCCAGCATTTT. This translates into CASSGGQNQPQHF.

V gene TRBV4-1 combines with J gene TRBJ2-5; 11 positions agree with TRBD1. The J segment lost 2 bases and the V segment lost 4 bases, leaving 3 bases of the junction unmatched. The CDR3 length is 15 residues. Germline V lookup: CDR1 MGHRA, CDR2 YSYEKL. CDR3: CASSRGDRGQETQYF. Written as DNA, the CDR3 is TGCGCCAGCAGCCGGGGGGACAGGGGGCAAGAGACCCAGTACTTC.

V gene TRBV19 combines with J gene TRBJ2-1; TRBD2 is a possible D gene (6 bases). Trimming stripped 4 bases from V and 0 bases from J, with 19 bases between. The V gene's germline CDR1 is LNHDA and CDR2 SQIVND (reference sequence). This CDR3 has 18 amino acids. This CDR3 reads CASSTTPVRGGSYNEQFF. DNA of the CDR3: TGTGCCAGTAGTACAACCCCCGTTCGGGGAGGCTCCTACAATGAGCAGTTCTTC.